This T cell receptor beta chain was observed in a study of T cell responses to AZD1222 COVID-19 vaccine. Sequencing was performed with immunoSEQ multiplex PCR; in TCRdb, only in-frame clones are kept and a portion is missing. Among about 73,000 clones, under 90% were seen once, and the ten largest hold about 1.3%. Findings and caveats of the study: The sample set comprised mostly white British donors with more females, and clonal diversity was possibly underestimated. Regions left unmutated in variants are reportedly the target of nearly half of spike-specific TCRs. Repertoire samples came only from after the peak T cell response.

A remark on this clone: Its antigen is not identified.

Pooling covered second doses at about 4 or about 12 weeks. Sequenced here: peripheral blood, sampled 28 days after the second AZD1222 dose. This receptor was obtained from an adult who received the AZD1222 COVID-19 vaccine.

CDR3 nucleotides: TGTGCCAGCAGTTTGGAGGGGCAGGGGTATGGCTACACCTTC. Protein sequence: CASSLEGQGYGYTF. This chain links TRBV13 with TRBJ1-2; TRBD1 might be the D (6 bases). V was cut by 6 bases and J by 5 bases, with 16 bases left in between. CDR3 length equals 14 residues. Germline V gives CDR1 PRHDT, CDR2 FYEKMQ (reference sequence). Full variable domain (outside the CDR3, taken from reference TRBV13 and TRBJ1-2): AAGVIQSPRHLIKEKRETATLKCYPIPRHDTVYWYQQGPGQDPQFLISFYEKMQSDKGSIPDRFSAQQFSDYHSELNMSSLELGDSALYFCASSLEGQGYGYTFGSGTRLTVV.